These 12 T cell receptor beta chains were all obtained from the same sample, sequenced in a study of T cell responses to AZD1222 COVID-19 vaccine. Libraries were prepared by immunoSEQ multiplex PCR; TCRdb keeps only in-frame clonotypes and omits some of them. Of over 55,000 clones listed, roughly 80% are singletons. Sequenced here: peripheral blood, sampled 28 days after the second AZD1222 dose. These receptors originate from an adult who received the AZD1222 COVID-19 vaccine.

V is TRBV7-6 and J is TRBJ2-7, with 8 bases matching TRBD1. CDR3 length equals 14 residues. Germline CDR1 reads SGHVS; CDR2 reads FNYEAQ. J lost 2 bases, V lost 5 bases, and 5 bases had no gene match. As DNA, the CDR3 is TGTGCCAGCAGCCCGGACAGGGATGCCTACGAGCAGTACTTC. Its protein is CASSPDRDAYEQYF. Looking up the rest from reference TRBV7-6 and TRBJ2-7 gives the full variable domain: GAGVSQSPRYKVTKRGQDVALRCDPISGHVSLYWYRQALGQGPEFLTYFNYEAQQDKSGLPNDRFSAERPEGSISTLTIQRTEQRDSAMYRCASSPDRDAYEQYFGPGTRLTVT.

The rearrangement joins TRBV2 to TRBJ1-6; D gene unclear. Germline values: CDR1 SNHLY, CDR2 FYNNEI. The CDR3 loop spans 11 amino acids. V was trimmed by 4 bases and J by 12 bases, leaving 7 bases between them. CDR3 sequence: CASSGGLPLHF. The CDR3 DNA follows: TGTGCCAGCAGTGGGGGTTTACCCCTCCACTTT.

This clone has a count of ten or more. Within the sample, other DNA sequences also encode this same CDR3. The chain couples TRBV27 to TRBJ2-7; 9 bases match TRBD2. CDR1 and CDR2 (germline): MNHEY, SMNVEV (reference sequence). V lost 2 bases and J lost 5; bases outside the gene matches: 1. The CDR3 is 13 residues long. CDR3 DNA: TGTGCCAGCAGTTTAGCGGGGGGGAACGAGCAGTACTTC. It translates to CASSLAGGNEQYF.

The chain is built from TRBV2 and TRBJ2-7; D gene ambiguous. Germline CDR1 is SNHLY and CDR2 is FYNNEI. Trimming removed 8 bases from V and 3 bases from J, with 8 bases in between. CDR3 length equals 11 residues. This CDR3 is CASGPLYEQYF. CDR3 DNA sequence: TGTGCCAGCGGACCTCTCTACGAGCAGTACTTC.

In its sample, this clone was seen a few times. This chain uses TRBV10-2 with TRBJ1-5; D not certain. Per germline, CDR1 WSHSY and CDR2 SAAADI. V lost 5 bases, J lost 3 bases, and 5 bases lay in between. This CDR3 is built from 12 residues. CDR3 protein: CASSLNNQPQHF. The CDR3 nucleotides read TGCGCCAGCAGTCTCAACAATCAGCCCCAGCATTTT.

The rearrangement links TRBV5-1 to TRBJ2-3; D is possibly TRBD1 or TRBD2 (6 bases each). The CDR3 is 14 residues long. The V end lost 6 bases, the J end lost 2 bases, and 13 bases lay between the germline ends. In germline, CDR1 is SGHRS, CDR2 YFSETQ. In nucleotides, the CDR3 is TGCGCCAGCACCGGCGGGACATCCACAGATACGCAGTATTTT. It translates to CASTGGTSTDTQYF.

This clone was recorded a few times. V is TRBV19 and J is TRBJ1-6; 9 bases are a match to TRBD1. Germline-derived CDR1 and CDR2 are LNHDA and SQIVND (reference sequence). The CDR3 sequence is 13 residues long. Trimming took 9 bases from V and 7 from J; bases not matched to a gene: 4. The CDR3 loop reads CASDRGENSPLHF. CDR3 nucleotides: TGTGCCAGCGACAGGGGGGAAAATTCACCCCTCCACTTT. The full variable domain, completed using reference TRBV19 and TRBJ1-6, is DGGITQSPKYLFRKEGQNVTLSCEQNLNHDAMYWYRQDPGQGLRLIYYSQIVNDFQKGDIAEGYSVSREKKESFPLTVTSAQKNPTAFYLCASDRGENSPLHFGNGTRLTVT.

The chain links TRBV19 to TRBJ1-5; a possible D gene is TRBD1 (6 bases). Germline values: CDR1 LNHDA, CDR2 SQIVND (reference sequence). CDR3 length: 14 amino acids. Trimming removed 3 bases at V and 6 bases at J, with 12 bases between. CDR3 sequence reads: CASSIQGRGQPQHF. The DNA for the CDR3 is TGTGCCAGTAGTATCCAGGGGAGGGGTCAGCCCCAGCATTTT.

The gene calls are TRBV6-5 and TRBJ1-1; D is unresolved. Trimming removed 2 bases from V and 1 base from J, with 2 bases in between. The germline V gene has CDR1 MNHEY and CDR2 SVGAGI. The CDR3 has 12 residues. CDR3 residues: CASSYRNTEAFF. DNA for the CDR3: TGTGCCAGCAGTTACAGGAACACTGAAGCTTTCTTT.

The chain recombines TRBV30 with TRBJ1-5; a possible D gene is TRBD1 (5 bases). V lost 3 bases, J lost 7 bases, and 19 bases lay in between. Germline assignment: CDR1 GTSNPN and CDR2 SVGIG (reference sequence). The CDR3 spans 15 residues. The CDR3 DNA reads as TGTGCCTGGAGGGCCGCGGGCAGGGTATGGCAGCCCCAGCATTTT. Amino acid sequence: CAWRAAGRVWQPQHF.

The chain joins TRBV18 to TRBJ1-5, with a possible D match to TRBD1 (6 bases). Germline V gene data show CDR1 as KGHSH and CDR2 as LQKENI. The CDR3 length is 14 residues. V was shortened by 4 bases and J by 7 bases, with 14 bases between the two germline ends. CDR3 residues: CASSRGGRDQPQHF. CDR3 sequence (DNA): TGTGCCAGCTCACGGGGGGGGCGGGACCAGCCCCAGCATTTT.

The genes are TRBV5-4 and TRBJ2-7; 7 nucleotides align to TRBD1. After removal of 1 base from V and 2 bases from J, the junction contained 3 bases not matched to a gene. Germline V CDR1 and CDR2: SGHNT, YYREEE (reference sequence). The CDR3 has 14 residues. This CDR3 reads CASSLRQGAYEQYF. The CDR3 DNA is TGTGCCAGCAGCTTGCGCCAGGGGGCCTACGAGCAGTACTTC.